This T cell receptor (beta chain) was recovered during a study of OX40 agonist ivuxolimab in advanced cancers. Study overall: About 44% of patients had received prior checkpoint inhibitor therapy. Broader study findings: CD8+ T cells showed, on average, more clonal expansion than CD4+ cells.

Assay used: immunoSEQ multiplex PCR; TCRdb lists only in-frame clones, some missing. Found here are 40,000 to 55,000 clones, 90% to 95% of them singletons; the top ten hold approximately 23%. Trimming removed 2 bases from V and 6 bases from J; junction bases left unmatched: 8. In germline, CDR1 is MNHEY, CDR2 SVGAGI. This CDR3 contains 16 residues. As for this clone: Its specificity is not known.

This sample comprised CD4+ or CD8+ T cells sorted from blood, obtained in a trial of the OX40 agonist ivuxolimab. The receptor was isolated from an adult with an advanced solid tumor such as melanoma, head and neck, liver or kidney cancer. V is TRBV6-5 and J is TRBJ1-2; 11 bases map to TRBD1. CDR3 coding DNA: TGTGCCAGCAGTTACACGTCAGGACAGGGGGCCCATGGCTACACCTTC. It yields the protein CASSYTSGQGAHGYTF.